Sequencing of this TCR beta chain was carried out in a study of vaccination effects on CD4 cells after COVID-19 (dated by TCRdb to the early 2020s). Regarding the research as a whole: Each participant got two doses of an mRNA SARS-CoV-2 vaccine, either BNT162b2 or mRNA-1273. SARS-CoV-2 spike-specific CD4+ TCR repertoires were compared before and after mRNA vaccination in COVID-19 convalescent patients and in infection-naive vaccine recipients. The full study included ten to eleven COVID-19 convalescent patients and several SARS-CoV-2-naive healthy vaccine recipients. The Oncomine TCR Beta short-read assay on an Illumina iSeq 100 was used to sequence cultures from other donors in the study.

Summary of the overall study and its limitations: Clones induced by infection and clones induced by vaccination both contracted markedly at late timepoints after vaccination, which fits with T cell responses waning over time. Among healthy vaccine recipients, nearly all vaccine-induced clones were SARS-CoV-2 mono-reactive, and just 1 of 255 was cross-reactive with common cold coronaviruses. Only a small number of convalescent patients were included, and no early post-infection timepoints were available, which limited the study.

Receptors were amplified or captured by the immunoSEQ multiplex PCR assay. DNA from the cultured, isolated CD4+ T cells was subjected to TCR beta CDR3 sequencing. As for the authors' bioinformatics: The analysis removed non-productive TCR sequences, trimmed reads to the CDR3 region, and retained only CDR3s that were 7 or more amino acids long. Antigen-specific clonotypes were identified with the MANAFEST web app by comparing expansion in peptide wells against reference cultures. Positive clones required FDR<0.05 expansion versus reference and all other wells, odds ratio above 5, and frequency above 0.1% in two replicate wells. Clonotypes significantly expanded in SARS-CoV-2 spike wells and in at least one common cold coronavirus spike condition were defined as cross-reactive. Using the stringdist R package, CDR3 similarity was measured by Levenshtein distance, and unrooted trees were constructed with ape in R 3.6.1. The table comes from immuneACCESS by way of TCRdb, which keeps in-frame sequences with V and J called. Part of the clones is missing from these tables; in studies checked, under half for an unresolved V gene and the rest for unknown reasons. V and J calls and clone size come straight from that table; D and trimming were deduced from the DNA. This sample is represented by approximately 30,000 clones; 75% to 85% of them were singletons. About 32% of the sample goes to the ten largest clones.

Concerning this clone: Its antigen is currently not known. Base qualities are not at hand, and no much larger clone is one base apart.

The ViraFEST assay stimulated PBMC with viral peptide pools and then used TCR sequencing to identify antigen-specific CD4+ T cell clonotypes by expansion. After around 11 days of culture, CD4+ T cells were isolated with the EasySep CD4+ T cell isolation kit. The absence of prior SARS-CoV-2 infection in healthy vaccine recipients was confirmed by negative nucleocapsid antibodies before and after vaccination. A few million PBMC per well were cultured with 9 to 10 ug/ml peptides in IMDM containing 5% human AB serum, roughly 10 IU/ml IL-2 and gentamicin. On days 3 and 7, half of the culture medium was replaced with fresh IL-2-containing medium. Each peptide stimulation condition was cultured in triplicate wells unless otherwise noted. Using Ficoll-Paque Plus gradient centrifugation, PBMC were separated from whole blood and then either used fresh or cryopreserved at -140C. The overlapping peptide pools covered the spike proteins of SARS-CoV-2 as well as those of the common cold coronaviruses HCoV-NL63, HCoV-OC43 and HCoV-229E. The QIAamp micro DNA kit was used to extract genomic DNA from the cultured CD4+ T cells.

This specimen was CD4+ T cells from PBMCs cultured with SARS-CoV-2 spike peptides, taken before COVID-19 vaccination. The cell subset or site label here, explained by the study, means: SARS-CoV-2 spike overlapping peptide pool stimulation. This clonotype was sampled from a human donor who received a COVID-19 vaccine.

The nucleotide sequence reads TGTGCCAGCAGCTTACAGGGGTCGAGGACTGAAGCTTTCTTT. The encoded protein is CASSLQGSRTEAFF. The chain is encoded by TRBV5-5 joined to TRBJ1-1, with TRBD1 identical over 7 junction bases. As encoded in the germline V gene (reference sequence), CDR1 is SGHKS while CDR2 is YYEKEE. The germline V and J ends show losses of 2 bases and 5 bases respectively, and no gene match explains 6 bases of the junction. The cysteine opens and the phenylalanine closes a CDR3 of 14 amino acids. Only the CDR3 part of the read is kept: 42 bases, read in frame from the first base.